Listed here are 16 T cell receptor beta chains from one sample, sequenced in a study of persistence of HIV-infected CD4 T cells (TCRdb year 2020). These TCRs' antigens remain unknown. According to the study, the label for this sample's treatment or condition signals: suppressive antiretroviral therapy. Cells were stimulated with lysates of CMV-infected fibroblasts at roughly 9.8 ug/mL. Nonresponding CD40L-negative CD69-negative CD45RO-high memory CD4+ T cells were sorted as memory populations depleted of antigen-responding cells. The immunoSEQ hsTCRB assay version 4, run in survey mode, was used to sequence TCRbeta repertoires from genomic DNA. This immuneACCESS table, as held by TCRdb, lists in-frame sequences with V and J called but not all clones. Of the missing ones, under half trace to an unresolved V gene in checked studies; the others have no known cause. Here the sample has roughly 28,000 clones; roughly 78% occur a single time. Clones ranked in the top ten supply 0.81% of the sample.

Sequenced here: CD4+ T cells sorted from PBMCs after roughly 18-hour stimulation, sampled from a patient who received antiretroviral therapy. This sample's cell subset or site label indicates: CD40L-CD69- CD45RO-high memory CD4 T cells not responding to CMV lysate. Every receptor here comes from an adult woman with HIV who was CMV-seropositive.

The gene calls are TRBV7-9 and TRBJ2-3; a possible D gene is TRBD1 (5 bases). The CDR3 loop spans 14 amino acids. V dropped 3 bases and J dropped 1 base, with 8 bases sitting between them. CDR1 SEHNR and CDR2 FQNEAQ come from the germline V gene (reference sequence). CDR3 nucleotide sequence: TGTGCCAGCAGCTTGAAAGGGGGCACAGATACGCAGTATTTT. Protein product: CASSLKGGTDTQYF.

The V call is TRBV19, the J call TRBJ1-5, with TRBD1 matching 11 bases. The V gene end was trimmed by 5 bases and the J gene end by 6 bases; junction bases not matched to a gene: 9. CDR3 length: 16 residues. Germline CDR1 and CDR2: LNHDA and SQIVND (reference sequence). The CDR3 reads CASSSPRDRGGQPQHF. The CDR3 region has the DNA TGTGCCAGTAGTTCGCCCCGGGACAGGGGGGGTCAGCCCCAGCATTTT.

This chain's CDR3 is CASSPRRGGANEQFF. CDR3 sequence (DNA): TGTGCCAGCAGCCCAAGGCGCGGGGGGGCCAATGAGCAGTTCTTC. This chain uses TRBV6-5 with TRBJ2-1; 9 bases agree with TRBD2. The CDR3 has 15 residues. The V segment lost 6 bases and the J segment 6 bases; nucleotides outside the gene matches: 9. CDR1 and CDR2 (germline): MNHEY, SVGAGI.

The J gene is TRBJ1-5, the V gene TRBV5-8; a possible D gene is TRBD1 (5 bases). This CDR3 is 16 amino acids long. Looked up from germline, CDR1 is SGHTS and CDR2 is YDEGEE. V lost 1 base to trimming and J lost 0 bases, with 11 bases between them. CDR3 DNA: TGTGCCAGCAGCTTGTGGCGGGGCACTAGCAATCAGCCCCAGCATTTT. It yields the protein CASSLWRGTSNQPQHF.

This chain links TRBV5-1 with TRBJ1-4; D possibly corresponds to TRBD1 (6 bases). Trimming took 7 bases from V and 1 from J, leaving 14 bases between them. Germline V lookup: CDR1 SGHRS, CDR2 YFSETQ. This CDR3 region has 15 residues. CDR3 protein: CASGRGLGTNEKLFF. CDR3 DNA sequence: TGCGCCAGCGGAAGGGGGTTGGGAACTAATGAAAAACTGTTTTTT. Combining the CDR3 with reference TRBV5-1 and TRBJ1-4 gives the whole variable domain KAGVTQTPRYLIKTRGQQVTLSCSPISGHRSVSWYQQTPGQGLQFLFEYFSETQRNKGNFPGRFSGRQFSNSRSEMNVSTLELGDSALYLCASGRGLGTNEKLFFGSGTQLSVL.

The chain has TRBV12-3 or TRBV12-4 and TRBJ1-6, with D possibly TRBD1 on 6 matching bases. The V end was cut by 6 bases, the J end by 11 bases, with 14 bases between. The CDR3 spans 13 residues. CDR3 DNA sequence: TGTGCCAGCAGAGAACAGGGTAGGGCACCCCTCCACTTT. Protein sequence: CASREQGRAPLHF.

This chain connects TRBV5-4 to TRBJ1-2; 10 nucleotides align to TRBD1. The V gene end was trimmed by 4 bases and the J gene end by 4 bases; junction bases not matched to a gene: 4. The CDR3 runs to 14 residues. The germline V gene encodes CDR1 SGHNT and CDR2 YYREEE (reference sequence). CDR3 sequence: CASSPRTGGYGYTF. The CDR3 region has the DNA TGTGCCAGCAGCCCTCGGACAGGGGGCTATGGCTACACCTTC.

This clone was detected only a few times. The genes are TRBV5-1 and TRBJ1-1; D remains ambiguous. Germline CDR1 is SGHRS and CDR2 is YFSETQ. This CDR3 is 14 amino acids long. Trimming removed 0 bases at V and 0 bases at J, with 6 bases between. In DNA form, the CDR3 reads TGCGCCAGCAGCTTGGACAGTATGAACACTGAAGCTTTCTTT. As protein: CASSLDSMNTEAFF.

CDR3 sequence (DNA): TGTGCCAGCAGCTCATGGGGTGGCACTGAAGCTTTCTTT. This encodes CASSSWGGTEAFF. The J gene is TRBJ1-1, the V gene TRBV27; D remains ambiguous. The germline gives CDR1 MNHEY, CDR2 SMNVEV (reference sequence). Trimming cost V 6 bases and J 4 bases, with 12 bases left between them. This CDR3 region has 13 residues.

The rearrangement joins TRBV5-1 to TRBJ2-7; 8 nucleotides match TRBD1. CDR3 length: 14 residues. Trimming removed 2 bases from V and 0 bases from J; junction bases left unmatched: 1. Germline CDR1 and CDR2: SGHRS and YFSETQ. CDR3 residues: CASSFTGGSYEQYF. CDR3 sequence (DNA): TGCGCCAGCAGCTTTACAGGGGGCTCCTACGAGCAGTACTTC.

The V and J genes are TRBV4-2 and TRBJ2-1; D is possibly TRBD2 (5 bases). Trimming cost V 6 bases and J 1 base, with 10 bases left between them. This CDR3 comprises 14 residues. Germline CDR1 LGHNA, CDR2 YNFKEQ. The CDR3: CASSIAYSYNEQFF. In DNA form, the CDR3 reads TGTGCCAGCAGTATAGCGTATTCCTACAATGAGCAGTTCTTC.

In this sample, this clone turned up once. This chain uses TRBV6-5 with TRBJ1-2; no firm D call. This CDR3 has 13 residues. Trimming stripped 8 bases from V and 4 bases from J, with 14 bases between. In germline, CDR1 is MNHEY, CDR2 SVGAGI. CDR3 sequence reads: CASRSSPLYGYTF. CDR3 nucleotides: TGTGCCAGCCGAAGTTCCCCCCTCTATGGCTACACCTTC.

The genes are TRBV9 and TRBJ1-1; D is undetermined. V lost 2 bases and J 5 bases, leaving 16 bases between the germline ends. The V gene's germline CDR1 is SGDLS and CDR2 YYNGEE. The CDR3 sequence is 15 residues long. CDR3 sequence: CASSVFLGRGTEAFF. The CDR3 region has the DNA TGTGCCAGCAGCGTCTTCCTCGGACGGGGAACTGAAGCTTTCTTT.

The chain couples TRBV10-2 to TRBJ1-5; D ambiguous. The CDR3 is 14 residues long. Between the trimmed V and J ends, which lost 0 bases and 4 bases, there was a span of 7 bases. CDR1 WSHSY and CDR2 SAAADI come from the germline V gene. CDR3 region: CASSESDPNQPQHF. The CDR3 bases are TGCGCCAGCAGTGAGTCGGATCCAAATCAGCCCCAGCATTTT.

This CDR3 is CASSVGGFTDTQYF. The CDR3 DNA is TGTGCCAGCAGCGTGGGGGGTTTCACAGATACGCAGTATTTT. V and J are TRBV7-3 and TRBJ2-3, with a possible D match to TRBD2 (6 bases). The CDR3 is 14 amino acids. Deletions cut 5 bases from V and 2 bases from J, with 11 bases between. The germline gives CDR1 SGHTA, CDR2 FQGTGA. Full variable domain (remainder filled in from reference TRBV7-3 and TRBJ2-3): GAGVSQTPSNKVTEKGKYVELRCDPISGHTALYWYRQSLGQGPEFLIYFQGTGAADDSGLPNDRFFAVRPEGSVSTLKIQRTERGDSAVYLCASSVGGFTDTQYFGPGTRLTVL.

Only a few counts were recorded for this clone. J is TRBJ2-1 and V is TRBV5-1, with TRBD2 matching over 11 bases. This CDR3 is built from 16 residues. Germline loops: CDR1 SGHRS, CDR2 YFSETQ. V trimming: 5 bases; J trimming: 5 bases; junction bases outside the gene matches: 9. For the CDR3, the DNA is TGCGCCAGCAGTTGGTCCGGGACTAGCGGCAACAATGAGCAGTTCTTC. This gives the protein CASSWSGTSGNNEQFF.